The rows below give T cell receptor beta chains drawn from one sample of a study of cytomegalovirus exposure and HLA in healthy donors. Clones were read by immunoSEQ multiplex PCR, and TCRdb kept only the in-frame ones, dropping some. Of about 240,000 clones in the sample, approximately 86% are singletons; the top ten hold roughly 1.2%. The sequencing input was PBMCs. These receptors were taken from a woman under 40 in good health and CMV-seropositive. Both conserved end residues are part of each CDR3. D genes are given only for firm matches. Not every row has a clone size; where given, it reads once, few, many or a size class.

>-|-|TRBV5-8|TRBJ2-2
CASSPGTGELFF
TGTGCCAGCAGTCCGGGCACCGGGGAGCTGTTTTTT
>-|-|TRBV2|TRBJ1-5
CTSSLRTDQNQPQHF
TGTACCAGCAGCCTCCGGACAGACCAGAATCAGCCCCAGCATTTT
>TRBD1|once|TRBV7-3|TRBJ2-7
CASSLDRASYEQYF
TGTGCCAGCAGCTTAGACAGGGCGTCCTACGAGCAGTACTTC
>TRBD1|-|TRBV12-5|TRBJ2-7
CASGRDRSYEQYF
TGTGCTAGTGGCCGGGACAGATCCTACGAGCAGTACTTC
>-|-|TRBV6-1|TRBJ1-2
CASSDLSRVFYGYTF
TGTGCCAGCAGTGATCTGTCGAGGGTTTTCTATGGCTACACCTTC
>TRBD2|-|TRBV4-1|TRBJ2-7
CASSQSSGSSYEQYF
TGCGCCAGCAGCCAATCTAGCGGGAGCTCCTACGAGCAGTACTTC
>-|-|TRBV11-3|TRBJ2-5
CASSLLSGETQYF
TGTGCCAGCAGCTTATTGAGCGGAGAGACCCAGTACTTC
>TRBD2|once|TRBV5-1|TRBJ2-7
CASRSGTSLPYEQYF
TGCGCCAGCAGGTCCGGGACTAGCCTTCCCTACGAGCAGTACTTC
>TRBD2|-|TRBV6-4|TRBJ2-1
CASSEGVAGGWEQFF
TGTGCCAGCAGTGAGGGTGTAGCGGGAGGTTGGGAGCAGTTCTTC
>-|-|TRBV27|TRBJ2-7
CASSLWRESIHEQYF
TGTGCCAGCAGTTTATGGAGGGAGTCCATCCACGAGCAGTACTTC
>TRBD1|-|TRBV30|TRBJ2-7
CAWSAHRGLLTYEQYF
TGTGCCTGGAGTGCTCACAGGGGCCTCCTTACCTACGAGCAGTACTTC
>-|-|TRBV4-1|TRBJ2-2
CASSQDHAGGELFF
TGCGCCAGCAGCCAAGATCACGCGGGAGGGGAGCTGTTTTTT
>TRBD2|-|TRBV7-2|TRBJ2-7
CASSQGLAGEYEQYF
TGTGCCAGCAGCCAGGGACTAGCGGGAGAGTACGAGCAGTACTTC
>TRBD1|-|TRBV19|TRBJ1-1
CASHRGPEAFF
TGTGCCAGTCACAGGGGACCTGAAGCTTTCTTT
>TRBD2|-|TRBV29-1|TRBJ2-1
CSVEDGLASSYNEQFF
TGCAGCGTTGAAGACGGACTAGCTAGCTCCTACAATGAGCAGTTCTTC
>-|many|TRBV4-1|TRBJ1-1
CASSQVAVDRITEAFF
TGCGCCAGCAGCCAAGTGGCCGTAGACAGGATCACTGAAGCTTTCTTT
>-|-|TRBV7-8|TRBJ2-5
CASSLDKQETQYF
TGTGCCAGCAGCTTAGACAAACAAGAGACCCAGTACTTC
>TRBD1|once|TRBV5-1|TRBJ2-2
CASSLLGQGANTGELFF
TGCGCCAGCAGCTTGTTGGGACAGGGGGCGAACACCGGGGAGCTGTTTTTT
>TRBD1|-|TRBV2|TRBJ1-1
CASREDRATEAFF
TGTGCCAGCAGGGAGGACAGGGCCACTGAAGCTTTCTTT
>-|-|TRBV9|TRBJ1-2
CASSVGTGDRDYGYTF
TGTGCCAGCAGCGTAGGAACTGGAGATCGGGACTATGGCTACACCTTC
>-|-|TRBV13|TRBJ2-7
CASSSVYEQYF
TGTGCCAGCAGCTCGGTCTACGAGCAGTACTTC
>TRBD1|-|TRBV29-1|TRBJ2-7
CSVRDSYEQYF
TGCAGCGTTCGGGACAGCTACGAGCAGTACTTC
>-|-|TRBV9|TRBJ2-7
CASSGGGTSDEQYF
TGTGCCAGCAGCGGTGGCGGGACCTCCGACGAGCAGTACTTC
>-|once|TRBV5-1|TRBJ2-1
CASSLGLVYNEQFF
TGCGCCAGCAGCTTGGGGCTAGTATACAATGAGCAGTTCTTC
>-|-|TRBV5-4|TRBJ1-2
CASSLDLVGPAGYTF
TGTGCCAGCAGCTTGGATCTGGTGGGCCCTGCGGGCTACACCTTC
>TRBD2|-|TRBV29-1|TRBJ2-5
CSVSGGRVETQYF
TGCAGCGTTTCCGGCGGGAGGGTCGAGACCCAGTACTTC
>-|-|TRBV27|TRBJ2-7
CASSATRAYEQYF
TGTGCCAGCAGTGCGACTAGGGCGTACGAGCAGTACTTC
>TRBD1|-|TRBV10-3|TRBJ2-7
CAITSGTGEDEQYF
TGTGCCATCACCTCCGGGACAGGGGAGGATGAGCAGTACTTC
>-|-|TRBV27|TRBJ1-2
CASSPTDSTSNYGYTF
TGTGCCAGCAGTCCTACGGACAGTACTTCTAACTATGGCTACACCTTC
>TRBD2|-|TRBV5-1|TRBJ2-2
CASSLPSGSNTGELFF
TGCGCCAGCAGCTTACCTAGCGGGTCGAACACCGGGGAGCTGTTTTTT
>TRBD2|-|TRBV29-1|TRBJ2-7
CSVARLAQFYEQYF
TGCAGCGTCGCCCGACTAGCGCAATTCTACGAGCAGTACTTC